Presented here are 11 T cell receptor beta chains from one specimen sequenced in a study of cytomegalovirus exposure and HLA in healthy donors. The PCR had 60 Vbeta and 13 Jbeta primers. Measured with immunoSEQ multiplex PCR; TCRdb has only the in-frame clones, and not every one. Of fewer than 250,000 clones listed, approximately 79% are singletons. What was sequenced was PBMCs. These receptors all come from a girl aged 2 to 10 in good health and CMV-seronegative.

The chain recombines TRBV25-1 with TRBJ1-6, with 7 nucleotides matching TRBD1. From germline, CDR1 is MGHDK and CDR2 SYGVNS. J was trimmed by 5 bases and V by 6 bases; bases with no gene match: 7. The CDR3 totals 15 residues. CDR3 residues: CASRYTGVNNSPLHF. Here the CDR3 DNA reads TGTGCCAGCAGGTATACAGGGGTCAATAATTCACCCCTCCACTTT.

The gene calls are TRBV5-4 and TRBJ1-1, with D unclear. Germline CDR1 and CDR2: SGHNT and YYREEE (reference sequence). Trimming took 3 bases from V and 4 from J, leaving 13 bases between them. The CDR3 covers 14 residues. CDR3 nucleotide sequence: TGTGCCAGCAGCTCTCGGGGTAGCGGCACTGAAGCTTTCTTT. Translating gives CASSSRGSGTEAFF.

This clone was counted a single time. The rearrangement links TRBV19 to TRBJ1-2, with D unclear. In germline, CDR1 is LNHDA, CDR2 SQIVND (reference sequence). The ends were cut back, 2 bases at V and 8 bases at J, with 12 bases in the middle. CDR3 length equals 13 residues. CDR3 sequence reads: CASSIREGYGYTF. In DNA form, the CDR3 reads TGTGCCAGTAGTATACGGGAGGGTTACGGCTACACCTTC. The full variable domain, rest sourced from reference TRBV19 and TRBJ1-2, is DGGITQSPKYLFRKEGQNVTLSCEQNLNHDAMYWYRQDPGQGLRLIYYSQIVNDFQKGDIAEGYSVSREKKESFPLTVTSAQKNPTAFYLCASSIREGYGYTFGSGTRLTVV.

The chain carries TRBV14 and TRBJ1-3; no firm D call. This CDR3 is 14 amino acids long. The V and J ends lost 2 bases and 4 bases respectively, with 9 bases between them. CDR1 SGHDN and CDR2 FVKESK come from the germline V gene. The CDR3 DNA follows: TGTGCCAGCAGCCAACACGTTCGGGGAAACACCATATATTTT. As protein: CASSQHVRGNTIYF.

This chain uses TRBV6-1 with TRBJ1-2, with a possible D match to TRBD1 (5 bases). This CDR3 region has 14 residues. In germline, CDR1 is MNHNS, CDR2 SASEGT. V gave up 11 bases and J gave up 2 bases, with 18 bases separating them. The CDR3 nucleotides read TGTGCCGGCACCCCAGGGTCTTCCAACTATGGCTACACCTTC. As protein: CAGTPGSSNYGYTF.

This chain uses TRBV7-2 with TRBJ1-2, with D unresolved. Germline-derived CDR1 and CDR2 are SGHTA and FQGNSA. Trimming took off 5 bases at V and 7 bases at J, with 8 bases between the two ends. The CDR3 length is 11 residues. CDR3 sequence: CASSPSSGYTF. The CDR3 DNA reads as TGTGCCAGCAGCCCGAGTAGTGGCTACACCTTC.

This clone was detected a few times. The chain is built from TRBV5-4 and TRBJ1-1, with 9 positions matching TRBD1. V lost 4 bases, J lost 7 bases, and 8 bases stayed unmatched. CDR1 and CDR2 (germline): SGHNT, YYREEE (reference sequence). The CDR3 length is 14 residues. The CDR3 nucleotides read TGTGCCAGCAGCCCGAAAGGGGACAGGGATGAAGCTTTCTTT. Translation gives CASSPKGDRDEAFF.

This chain uses TRBV6-6 with TRBJ2-7; TRBD2 matches at 10 bases. The germline gives CDR1 MNHNY, CDR2 SVGAGI (reference sequence). There are 15 residues in the CDR3. V was clipped by 4 bases and J by 6 bases; unmatched bases: 9. This CDR3 reads CASSFIAGGASEQYF. The DNA of the CDR3 is TGTGCCAGCAGTTTTATAGCGGGAGGCGCATCCGAGCAGTACTTC.

The rearrangement uses TRBV6-1 and TRBJ2-1; 10 bases agree with TRBD2. From germline, CDR1 is MNHNS and CDR2 SASEGT. The V segment lost 6 bases and the J segment 6 bases; nucleotides outside the gene matches: 8. This CDR3 has 15 residues. The CDR3 spells CASSLPSGGPNEQFF. CDR3 in DNA: TGTGCCAGCAGCCTTCCTAGCGGGGGTCCCAATGAGCAGTTCTTC.

The rearrangement joins TRBV6-5 to TRBJ2-3; D may be TRBD2 (6 bases). The CDR3 totals 15 residues. Germline V gives CDR1 MNHEY, CDR2 SVGAGI. The germline V and J ends were trimmed by 2 bases and 0 bases, with 9 bases remaining between them. CDR3 sequence (DNA): TGTGCCAGCAGTTACCGCGGGGAAAGCACAGATACGCAGTATTTT. Amino acids: CASSYRGESTDTQYF.

On this clone itself: A read error may account for a junction end that differs from germline. The chain is built from TRBV4-1 and TRBJ2-7; D uncertain. CDR3 length: 14 amino acids. The germline CDR1 and CDR2 sequences are MGHRA and YSYEKL. The CDR3 is CASGQVSQSNEQYF. The CDR3 DNA reads as TGCGCCAGCGGCCAAGTTTCACAGTCAAACGAGCAGTACTTC.